These 19 T cell receptor beta chains share one sample of origin, sequenced in a study of beta chain features in type 1 diabetes. Every isolated RNA sample was fully reverse transcribed, so sequencing captured expressed TCRB transcripts. Assay used: immunoSEQ multiplex PCR; TCRdb lists only in-frame clones, some missing. Seen here are 900,000 or so clones, 17% observed once, and the top ten hold 0.023%. Sequencing was carried out using naive CD4+ T cells from blood. The source is a woman aged 18-29 years in good health.

The chain couples TRBV6-6 to TRBJ1-1; 9 nucleotides match TRBD1. The CDR3 runs to 14 residues. Trimming at V came to 6 bases and at J to 3 bases, leaving 5 bases not matched to a gene. The germline V gene has CDR1 MNHNY and CDR2 SVGAGI (reference sequence). The CDR3 region is CASSTGGGYTEAFF. The CDR3 DNA sequence: TGTGCCAGCAGCACAGGGGGCGGTTACACTGAAGCTTTCTTT.

Only a few counts were recorded for this clone. The chain carries TRBV2 and TRBJ2-2; maybe TRBD1 (6 bases). V was pared by 6 bases and J by 5 bases, with 16 bases between. The CDR3 is made up of 15 amino acids. Germline CDR1 and CDR2: SNHLY and FYNNEI. The CDR3 nucleotides are TGTGCCAGCAGGGCCCAGGGCAGGGGAACCGGGGAGCTGTTTTTT. Translating it yields CASRAQGRGTGELFF.

This clone has a handful of counts. This CDR3 is also generated by other DNA sequences in the sample. The CDR3 DNA sequence: TGTGCCAGCAGCGTTGGACAGGGGGGGAACATTCAGTACTTC. Translating it yields CASSVGQGGNIQYF. The chain recombines TRBV9 with TRBJ2-4; 10 positions agree with TRBD1. The CDR3 contains 14 residues. V dropped 2 bases and J dropped 7; count of bases not matched to a gene: 3. Looked up from germline, CDR1 is SGDLS and CDR2 is YYNGEE.

This clone was found a few times. The rearrangement uses TRBV7-2 and TRBJ2-7; the match to TRBD2 covers 10 bases. Germline CDR1 reads SGHTA; CDR2 reads FQGNSA. V was pared by 5 bases and J by 2 bases, with 6 bases of the junction left unmatched. The CDR3 sequence is 15 residues long. The CDR3 DNA reads TGTGCCAGCAGCCTCCTAGCGGGGGACCCCTACGAGCAGTACTTC. Translation gives CASSLLAGDPYEQYF.

This clone was seen only a few times. The same CDR3 also results from other DNA sequences found in this sample. The chain recombines TRBV5-1 with TRBJ2-2; D unclear. Trimming removed 0 bases at V and 5 bases at J, with 5 bases between. This CDR3 contains 13 residues. Germline loops: CDR1 SGHRS, CDR2 YFSETQ. This CDR3 is CASSLAGTGELFF. As DNA, the CDR3 is TGCGCCAGCAGCTTGGCTGGAACCGGGGAGCTGTTTTTT.

The CDR3 protein is CASSLELGPGTKNIQYF. DNA of the CDR3: TGTGCCAGCAGCTTAGAATTGGGGCCCGGGACCAAAAACATTCAGTACTTC. This rearrangement joins TRBV11-2 to TRBJ2-4; D possibly uses TRBD1 or TRBD2 (5 bases each). Deletions cut 0 bases from V and 2 bases from J, with 14 bases between. Germline loops: CDR1 SGHAT, CDR2 FQNNGV. This CDR3 has 17 amino acids.

This clone was detected only a few times. The V and J genes are TRBV5-6 and TRBJ2-3; 13 bases are a match to TRBD2. Germline-derived CDR1 and CDR2 are SGHDT and YYEEEE. V shed 5 bases, J shed 6 bases, and the junction held 6 bases outside the gene matches. The CDR3 length is 15 residues. The CDR3 sequence: CASSQLAGGTDTQYF. CDR3 coding DNA: TGTGCCAGCAGTCAACTAGCGGGAGGGACCGATACGCAGTATTTT.

This clone showed up just a few times. The rearrangement joins TRBV4-3 to TRBJ2-1, with 8 bases aligning to TRBD2. The CDR3 loop spans 16 amino acids. V lost 2 bases, J lost 9 bases, and 12 bases stayed unmatched. Germline V CDR1 and CDR2: LGHNA, YSLEER. The CDR3 sequence is CASSQLMGLGWSEQFF. CDR3 nucleotide sequence: TGCGCCAGCAGCCAACTTATGGGACTAGGTTGGAGTGAGCAGTTCTTC.

The chain joins TRBV7-9 to TRBJ2-4; maybe TRBD1 (6 bases). Trimming pared 1 base from V and 12 bases from J, leaving 22 bases between. Germline assignment: CDR1 SEHNR and CDR2 FQNEAQ (reference sequence). The CDR3 runs to 16 residues. The CDR3 DNA is TGTGCCAGCAGCTTAGTTGGGGGCGCGGCGCGGAGGCCTCAGTACTTC. Its translation is CASSLVGGAARRPQYF.

On this clone: This CDR3 is also generated by other DNA sequences in the sample. The chain employs TRBV28 and TRBJ2-2; D is undetermined. Trimming removed 5 bases at V and 4 bases at J, with 5 bases between. CDR1 and CDR2 from the germline V gene are MDHEN and SYDVKM. The CDR3 loop spans 12 amino acids. For the CDR3, the DNA is TGTGCCAGCAGTCGTAGCACCGGGGAGCTGTTTTTT. Translated: CASSRSTGELFF.

Only a few counts were recorded for this clone. This CDR3 reads CASSEFRGSTEAFF. CDR3 DNA: TGTGCCAGCAGTGAATTTCGGGGGTCCACTGAAGCTTTCTTT. The chain carries TRBV25-1 and TRBJ1-1, with D perhaps TRBD1 (5 bases). The CDR3 sequence is 14 residues long. The V end lost 1 base, the J end lost 4 bases, and 10 bases lay between the germline ends. In germline, CDR1 is MGHDK, CDR2 SYGVNS.

V usage is TRBV19 and J usage is TRBJ2-1, with 11 bases lining up with TRBD2. Trimming took 7 bases from V and 0 from J; bases not matched to a gene: 11. Germline assignment: CDR1 LNHDA and CDR2 SQIVND (reference sequence). This CDR3 contains 18 residues. CDR3 sequence: CASTSGLAVFNSYNEQFF. CDR3 sequence (DNA): TGTGCCAGTACCTCGGGACTAGCGGTGTTCAACTCCTACAATGAGCAGTTCTTC.

This clone occurred a few times. This chain uses TRBV11-2 with TRBJ2-7; D may be TRBD1 (7 bases). Germline CDR1 SGHAT, CDR2 FQNNGV. This CDR3 region has 14 residues. V lost 5 bases and J lost 6, with 17 bases in between. The CDR3 DNA follows: TGTGCCAGCAGCCGACAGGGAGGCGTGGGCGAGCAGTACTTC. Protein product: CASSRQGGVGEQYF.

This chain connects TRBV7-3 to TRBJ2-7, with a tentative D call TRBD2 (6 bases). V lost 4 bases to trimming and J lost 7 bases, with 14 bases between them. The CDR3 is made up of 13 amino acids. Germline V gives CDR1 SGHTA, CDR2 FQGTGA. This CDR3 is CASSSRRDSEQYF. CDR3 DNA: TGTGCCAGCAGCTCGAGGCGGGATTCAGAGCAGTACTTC.

The chain carries TRBV6-5 and TRBJ2-7; D gene unclear. This CDR3 spans 12 amino acids. V lost 5 bases and J 9 bases, leaving 14 bases between the germline ends. In germline, CDR1 is MNHEY, CDR2 SVGAGI. The CDR3: CASSTQELRQYF. CDR3 nucleotide sequence: TGTGCCAGCAGTACCCAAGAGTTAAGGCAGTACTTC.

This clone turned up a few times. The chain combines TRBV11-2 with TRBJ2-1; no clear D. The V gene's germline CDR1 is SGHAT and CDR2 FQNNGV. Trimming shortened V by 3 bases and J by 1 base, and 10 bases separated the two germline ends. The CDR3 length is 15 residues. In nucleotides, the CDR3 is TGTGCCAGCAGCTTCACCTACCGATCCTACAATGAGCAGTTCTTC. Amino acid sequence: CASSFTYRSYNEQFF.

The table lists this clone with a few counts. As DNA, the CDR3 is TGTGCCAGCAGCGTAGTGGTGGGCCGGGATTACAATGAGCAGTTCTTC. Its protein is CASSVVVGRDYNEQFF. The rearrangement uses TRBV9 and TRBJ2-1; D possibly corresponds to TRBD2 (5 bases). Trimming took 0 bases from V and 4 from J, leaving 14 bases between them. CDR1 and CDR2 (germline): SGDLS, YYNGEE. This CDR3 has 16 amino acids.

The chain carries TRBV29-1 and TRBJ2-7; TRBD2 might be the D (6 bases). Germline CDR1 and CDR2: SQVTM and ANQGSEA. The germline V and J ends were trimmed by 5 bases and 6 bases, with 17 bases remaining between them. This CDR3 comprises 13 residues. The CDR3 region has the DNA TGCAGCGTTCGTATCGGAGGGTCGGGCGAGCAGTACTTC. It encodes CSVRIGGSGEQYF.

This clone was detected a few times. The rearrangement joins TRBV6-5 to TRBJ1-2, with 9 bases fitting TRBD1. The junction had 9 bases not matched to a gene; V was cut back by 6 bases and J by 7 bases. This CDR3 region has 14 residues. From germline, CDR1 is MNHEY and CDR2 SVGAGI. The CDR3 region has the DNA TGTGCCAGCAGCTGGACAGGGGATGGAGGTGGCTACACCTTC. Amino acids: CASSWTGDGGGYTF.